These 23 T cell receptor beta chains came from one sample sequenced in a study of T cell repertoires in cytomegalovirus infection. TCRdb analysed the reads with MiXCR anew, one entry per CDR3 protein. This sample has about half a million distinct CDR3 sequences; 30% to 40% occur once, and the top ten carry under 20%. Their cognate antigens are unknown. Sequences were derived from cultured PBMCs, sampled from culture after CMV antigen stimulation. Source of these receptors: a human donor in good health (CMV status not recorded). Some clones in this sample may be carry-over from other donors' samples.

For the CDR3, the DNA is TGTGCCACGTGTGAGACCGGGACATTGAACACCGGGGAGCTGTTTTTT. The encoded protein is CATCETGTLNTGELFF. The chain combines TRBV27 with TRBJ2-2; perhaps TRBD1 as D (6 bases). The CDR3 is 16 residues long. V dropped 10 bases and J dropped 1 base, with 19 bases sitting between them. Germline CDR1 reads MNHEY; CDR2 reads SMNVEV (reference sequence).

The V gene is TRBV13, the J gene TRBJ1-2, with 7 bases lining up with TRBD1. Germline V CDR1 and CDR2: PRHDT, FYEKMQ (reference sequence). CDR3 length: 14 amino acids. The J segment lost 6 bases and the V segment lost 4 bases, leaving 8 bases of the junction unmatched. The CDR3 sequence is CASSSRQGGDGYTF. The DNA of the CDR3 is TGTGCCAGCAGCTCACGACAGGGAGGCGATGGCTACACCTTC.

The chain links TRBV20-1 to TRBJ2-6, with TRBD1 matching 8 bases. CDR1 and CDR2 from the germline V gene are DFQATT and SNEGSKA (reference sequence). This CDR3 region has 17 residues. Trimming took 3 bases from V and 0 from J; bases not matched to a gene: 7. CDR3 DNA sequence: TGCAGTGCTAGGCAGACAGGGGTAAACTCTGGGGCCAACGTCCTGACTTTC. Its translation: CSARQTGVNSGANVLTF.

This CDR3 is CASSLTHIQSPGNTIYF. In DNA form, the CDR3 reads TGTGCCAGCAGCTTAACCCATATACAGAGCCCTGGAAACACCATATATTTT. The chain combines TRBV7-3 with TRBJ1-3; D gene ambiguous. The ends were cut back, 0 bases at V and 2 bases at J, with 14 bases in the middle. The CDR3 covers 17 residues. Germline V CDR1 and CDR2: SGHTA, FQGTGA.

This clonotype was picked up a small number of times. J is TRBJ1-3 and V is TRBV7-6, with 7 bases lining up with TRBD1. Looked up from germline, CDR1 is SGHVS and CDR2 is FNYEAQ. The CDR3 runs to 15 residues. Trimming cost V 7 bases and J 4 bases; bases outside gene matches: 10. The chain's CDR3 is CASNEGALRGNTIYF. The CDR3 bases are TGTGCCAGCAATGAGGGGGCCCTCCGCGGAAACACCATATATTTT.

This clonotype came up a few times. The V gene is TRBV28, the J gene TRBJ2-7; D not resolved. Trimming took off 5 bases at V and 2 bases at J, with 22 bases between the two ends. The CDR3 extends over 17 amino acids. The germline V gene encodes CDR1 MDHEN and CDR2 SYDVKM. In DNA form, the CDR3 reads TGTGCCAGCAGTCCCTCGCCCATGGGTGTGGGTACCTACGAGCAGTACTTC. It codes for CASSPSPMGVGTYEQYF.

A few counts support this clonotype. The rearrangement uses TRBV7-2 and TRBJ1-1; a possible D gene is TRBD1 (5 bases). The length of the CDR3 is 14 residues. V gave up 7 bases and J gave up 4 bases, with 16 bases separating them. Germline V gene data show CDR1 as SGHTA and CDR2 as FQGNSA. This CDR3 is CASTPRGRGTEAFF. The CDR3 region has the DNA TGTGCCAGCACCCCGAGGGGAAGAGGCACTGAAGCTTTCTTT.

The chain combines TRBV25-1 with TRBJ2-1; D is perhaps TRBD1 (5 bases). Germline V gene lookup returns CDR1 MGHDK and CDR2 SYGVNS. V lost 5 bases to trimming and J lost 5 bases, with 13 bases between them. CDR3 length: 14 amino acids. The CDR3 sequence: CASSSSQGNNEQFF. The CDR3 DNA reads TGTGCCAGCAGTTCCAGTCAGGGCAACAATGAGCAGTTCTTC.

This clonotype was found a few times. The chain employs TRBV20-1 and TRBJ2-3, with 11 positions matching TRBD2. Germline CDR1 and CDR2: DFQATT and SNEGSKA (reference sequence). V lost 4 bases, J lost 1 base, and 4 bases stayed unmatched. The CDR3 extends over 15 amino acids. For the CDR3, the DNA is TGCAGTGCTAAACTAGCGGGGGACCGCACAGATACGCAGTATTTT. Translated: CSAKLAGDRTDTQYF.

Concerning this clonotype: A much bigger clone sits one base away, suggesting this may be a read error. This chain links TRBV7-2 with TRBJ2-3; 8 bases map to TRBD1. The CDR3 runs 16 residues. Per the germline V gene, CDR1 is SGHTA and CDR2 is FQGNSA. The DNA for the CDR3 is TGTGTCAGCAGCTATGGACAGGGCCCTCGGTCAGATACGCAGTATTTT. It translates to CVSSYGQGPRSDTQYF.

This clonotype has ten or more counts. CDR3 protein: CASSLDGTGAEQFF. The CDR3 nucleotides are TGTGCCAGCAGCTTAGATGGGACAGGGGCTGAGCAGTTCTTC. The chain recombines TRBV7-8 with TRBJ2-1; 10 nucleotides match TRBD1. V shed 1 base, J shed 9 bases, and the junction held 3 bases outside the gene matches. The CDR3 is made up of 14 amino acids. Germline loops: CDR1 SGHVS, CDR2 FQNEAQ.

This clonotype was picked up many times. The chain has TRBV7-9 and TRBJ2-3; 8 nucleotides line up with TRBD1. The germline gives CDR1 SEHNR, CDR2 FQNEAQ (reference sequence). This CDR3 region has 15 residues. The V gene end was trimmed by 5 bases and the J gene end by 2 bases; junction bases not matched to a gene: 6. The CDR3 is CASSPRDRLTDTQYF. For the CDR3, the DNA is TGTGCCAGCAGCCCCCGGGACAGGCTCACAGATACGCAGTATTTT.

Ten or more counts support this clonotype. The V gene is TRBV7-2, the J gene TRBJ1-1, with a tentative D call TRBD1 (6 bases). The germline CDR1 and CDR2 sequences are SGHTA and FQGNSA. Trimming removed 3 bases at V and 4 bases at J, with 15 bases between. The CDR3 is 15 amino acids. This CDR3 is CASSFQGHHLTEAFF. CDR3 DNA sequence: TGTGCCAGCAGCTTTCAGGGACATCACCTCACTGAAGCTTTCTTT.

The table lists this clonotype with a few counts. The chain links TRBV7-8 to TRBJ1-4; D remains unclear. The CDR3 covers 12 residues. Germline V gives CDR1 SGHVS, CDR2 FQNEAQ. V lost 6 bases and J lost 5, with 7 bases in between. CDR3 loop: CASRAQNEKLFF. The CDR3 bases are TGTGCCAGCAGAGCCCAGAATGAAAAACTGTTTTTT.

The J gene is TRBJ1-5, the V gene TRBV20-1; 10 bases align to TRBD1. Per the germline V gene, CDR1 is DFQATT and CDR2 is SNEGSKA (reference sequence). The CDR3 contains 13 residues. The J segment lost 7 bases and the V segment lost 6 bases, leaving 6 bases of the junction unmatched. The CDR3 DNA follows: TGCAGTGCCGACAGGGGGCTCGAACAGCCCCAGCATTTT. Its translation: CSADRGLEQPQHF.

The rearrangement uses TRBV20-1 and TRBJ2-1; D might be TRBD2 (5 bases). The V gene's germline CDR1 is DFQATT and CDR2 SNEGSKA (reference sequence). Trimming left V 6 bases short and J 0 bases short, with 12 bases between. CDR3 length: 14 amino acids. The CDR3, as DNA: TGCAGTGCCATCATGGGGAGCTCCTACAATGAGCAGTTCTTC. This translates into CSAIMGSSYNEQFF.

This chain links TRBV5-5 with TRBJ2-1; D not certain. This CDR3 comprises 17 residues. Germline assignment: CDR1 SGHKS and CDR2 YYEKEE (reference sequence). The germline V and J ends were trimmed by 0 bases and 0 bases, with 13 bases remaining between them. CDR3: CASSLDFGLSSYNEQFF. In DNA, the CDR3 is TGTGCCAGCAGCTTGGATTTCGGTCTAAGCTCCTACAATGAGCAGTTCTTC.

By share of the sample, this clonotype is medium-sized. The chain uses TRBV4-2 and TRBJ2-5, with no clear D. There are 14 residues in the CDR3. Trimming took off 0 bases at V and 5 bases at J, with 10 bases between the two ends. The germline CDR1 and CDR2 sequences are LGHNA and YNFKEQ. CDR3 in DNA: TGTGCCAGCAGCCAAGAAGCCCAAAGGGAGACCCAGTACTTC. Amino acid sequence: CASSQEAQRETQYF.

The rearrangement joins TRBV28 to TRBJ1-5, with no clear D. V lost 5 bases, J lost 3 bases, and 14 bases lay in between. The germline V gene has CDR1 MDHEN and CDR2 SYDVKM. The CDR3 extends over 15 amino acids. The CDR3 nucleotides are TGTGCCAGCAGTCCCTCCGAAGGCCACAATCAGCCCCAGCATTTT. It codes for CASSPSEGHNQPQHF. Full variable domain (remainder filled in from reference TRBV28 and TRBJ1-5): DVKVTQSSRYLVKRTGEKVFLECVQDMDHENMFWYRQDPGLGLRLIYFSYDVKMKEKGDIPEGYSVSREKKERFSLILESASTNQTSMYLCASSPSEGHNQPQHFGDGTRLSIL.

This clonotype was found many times. The chain carries TRBV28 and TRBJ1-5; D is uncertain. The CDR3 runs 14 residues. CDR1 is MDHEN and CDR2 is SYDVKM in the germline V gene. V dropped 6 bases and J dropped 1 base, with 10 bases sitting between them. This CDR3 is CASSFRGSNQPQHF. Here the CDR3 DNA reads TGTGCCAGCAGCTTTAGAGGAAGCAATCAGCCCCAGCATTTT.

As for this clonotype: A much larger clone is a single base away; this may be a read error. CDR3 nucleotide sequence: TGTGCCAGCAGTTACAGGGCGTCGGAAGGTCAGCCCCAGCATTTT. It yields the protein CASSYRASEGQPQHF. The chain joins TRBV6-6 to TRBJ1-5; the D is unclear. The V gene lost 2 bases and the J gene lost 6 bases, with 14 bases spanning the gap. Germline V gives CDR1 MNHNY, CDR2 SVGAGI (reference sequence). The CDR3 has 15 residues.

This rearrangement joins TRBV7-2 to TRBJ2-5, with unresolved D. Trimming shortened V by 5 bases and J by 6 bases, and 7 bases separated the two germline ends. The CDR3 covers 11 residues. Looked up from germline, CDR1 is SGHTA and CDR2 is FQGNSA. The CDR3 region has the DNA TGTGCCAGCAGCACCATGCAGACCCAGTACTTC. This gives the protein CASSTMQTQYF.

The chain links TRBV7-9 to TRBJ1-1; D is unclear. Germline assignment: CDR1 SEHNR and CDR2 FQNEAQ (reference sequence). Deletions cut 4 bases from V and 2 bases from J, with 8 bases between. The CDR3 is made up of 13 amino acids. The CDR3 nucleotides read TGTGCCAGCAGCTCTCTGTCTAACACTGAAGCTTTCTTT. Protein sequence: CASSSLSNTEAFF.